Below, one TCR beta chain is given with its context. What it binds is unknown. The sample comes from a study of Ad26.COV2.S vaccination and SARS-CoV-2 variants. Regarding the study as a whole: While placebo recipients had lower spike-specific TCR breadth, vaccine recipients had more. Similar non-spike TCR breadth was observed in recipients of vaccine and of placebo.

The germline V and J ends were trimmed by 5 bases and 0 bases, with 21 bases remaining between them. Germline CDR1 reads SGHTS; CDR2 reads YDEGEE. This CDR3 has 18 residues. Sequencing was performed with immunoSEQ multiplex PCR; in TCRdb, only in-frame clones are kept and a portion is missing. The sample lists about 480,000 clones, roughly nine tenths seen once, with 9.5% to 15% in the top ten. Documented treatment: around 19 received Ad26.COV2.S at low or high dose, single or two shots; 5 received placebo; per-sample allocation not given. Specimen acquisition occurred on day 63 following the initial vaccine or placebo injection. This adult donor, from Boston, was 18-55 years old.

The sample consisted of peripheral blood, taken in a trial of Ad26.COV2.S vaccine versus placebo. This sequence joins TRBV5-8 and TRBJ1-5; a weak D match, TRBD1 (6 bases). The clonotype originates from a person between 18 and 65 years old who received the Ad26.COV2.S COVID-19 vaccine or a placebo. CDR3 in DNA: TGTGCCAGCAGTCTGGGGGGCCTAATTCAGAATAGCAATCAGCCCCAGCATTTT. Its translation: CASSLGGLIQNSNQPQHF.